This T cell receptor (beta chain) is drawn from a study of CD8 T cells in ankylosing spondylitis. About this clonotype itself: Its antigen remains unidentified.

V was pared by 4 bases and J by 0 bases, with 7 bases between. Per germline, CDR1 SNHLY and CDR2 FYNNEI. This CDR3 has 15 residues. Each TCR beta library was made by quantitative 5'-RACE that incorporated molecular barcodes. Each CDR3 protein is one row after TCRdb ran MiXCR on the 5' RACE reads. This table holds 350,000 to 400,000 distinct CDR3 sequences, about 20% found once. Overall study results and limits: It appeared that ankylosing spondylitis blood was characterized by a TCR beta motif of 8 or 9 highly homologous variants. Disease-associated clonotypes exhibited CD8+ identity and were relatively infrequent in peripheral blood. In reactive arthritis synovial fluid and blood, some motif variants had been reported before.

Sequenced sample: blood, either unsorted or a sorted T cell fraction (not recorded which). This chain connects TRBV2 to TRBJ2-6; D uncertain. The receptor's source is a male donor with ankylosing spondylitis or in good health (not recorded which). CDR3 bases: TGTGCCAGCAGTGTATCAGGCTCTGGGGCCAACGTCCTGACTTTC. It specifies CASSVSGSGANVLTF.